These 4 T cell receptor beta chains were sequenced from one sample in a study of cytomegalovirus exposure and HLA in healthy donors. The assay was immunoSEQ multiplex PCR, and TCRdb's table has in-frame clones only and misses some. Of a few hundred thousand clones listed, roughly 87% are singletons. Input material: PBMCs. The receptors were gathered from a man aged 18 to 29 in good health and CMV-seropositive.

The CDR3 here is CASSQESGDNQPQHF. The CDR3 DNA reads TGTGCCAGCAGCCAAGAATCGGGCGACAATCAGCCCCAGCATTTT. The chain links TRBV4-2 to TRBJ1-5; D gene ambiguous. Trimming removed 0 bases at V and 3 bases at J, with 9 bases between. The CDR3 spans 15 residues. Germline CDR1 LGHNA, CDR2 YNFKEQ.

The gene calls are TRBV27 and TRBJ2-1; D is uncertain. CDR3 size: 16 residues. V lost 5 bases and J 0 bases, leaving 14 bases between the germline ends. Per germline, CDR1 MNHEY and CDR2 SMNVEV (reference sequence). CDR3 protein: CASSPIPLSSYNEQFF. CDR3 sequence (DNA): TGTGCCAGCAGTCCCATACCCCTGAGCTCCTACAATGAGCAGTTCTTC.

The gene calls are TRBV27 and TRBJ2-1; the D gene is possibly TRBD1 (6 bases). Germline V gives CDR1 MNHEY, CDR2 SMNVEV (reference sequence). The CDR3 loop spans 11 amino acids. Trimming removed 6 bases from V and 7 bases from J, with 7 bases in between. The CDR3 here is CASSQGNEQFF. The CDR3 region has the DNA TGTGCCAGCAGCCAGGGGAATGAGCAGTTCTTC.

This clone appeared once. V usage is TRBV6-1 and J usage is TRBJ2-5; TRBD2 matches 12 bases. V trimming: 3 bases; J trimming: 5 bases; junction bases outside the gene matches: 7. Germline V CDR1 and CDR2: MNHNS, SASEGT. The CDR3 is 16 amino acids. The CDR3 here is CASSDLAGGPRETQYF. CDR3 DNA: TGTGCCAGCAGTGATCTAGCGGGAGGGCCGCGGGAGACCCAGTACTTC.